This entry describes one T cell receptor beta chain. The CDR3 is 13 amino acids. Germline V CDR1 and CDR2: MDHEN, SYDVKM. V was pared by 6 bases and J by 1 base, with 9 bases between. The data stem from a study of shared clonotypes between healthy human individuals. This table comes from immunoSEQ multiplex PCR, and its TCRdb copy is limited to in-frame clones, with some not included. The sample includes millions of clones, about 95% seen only once; the top ten take 0.1% to 0.15%. Specimen: naive CD4+ T cells sorted from blood. Indicated subset: CD45RA+ positively selected. The sequence came from a man younger than 35 in good health. The rearrangement joins TRBV28 to TRBJ1-2; maybe TRBD1 (5 bases). Written as DNA, the CDR3 is TGTGCCAGCAGCATCGACAGTAACTATGGCTACACCTTC. It codes for CASSIDSNYGYTF.